The table lists the clone carrying this T cell receptor (beta chain) with a count of one. Its specificity is unknown. Germline V gives CDR1 MDHEN, CDR2 SYDVKM. J gave up 2 bases and V 4 bases, and 3 bases lay outside the gene matches. The CDR3 totals 14 residues. These data are taken from a study of cytomegalovirus exposure and HLA in healthy donors. General study findings and limits: Cytomegalovirus association was listed for about 160 TCR beta chains. About 90% or about 30% of the time was how often most TCR beta V segments were productive, according to an earlier analysis.

Primers: 60 Vbeta forward and 13 Jbeta reverse. Sequencing used immunoSEQ multiplex PCR; TCRdb keeps in-frame clones, though not all of them. Of some 180,000 clones in the sample, 78% were seen once. This sequence joins TRBV28 and TRBJ2-7, with 9 positions matching TRBD2. This sequence was found in a woman under 40 in good health and CMV-seropositive. Material for sequencing was PBMCs. The CDR3 DNA reads as TGTGCCAGCAGTTCAGCGGGGGGACCCTACGAGCAGTACTTC. Encoded protein: CASSSAGGPYEQYF.